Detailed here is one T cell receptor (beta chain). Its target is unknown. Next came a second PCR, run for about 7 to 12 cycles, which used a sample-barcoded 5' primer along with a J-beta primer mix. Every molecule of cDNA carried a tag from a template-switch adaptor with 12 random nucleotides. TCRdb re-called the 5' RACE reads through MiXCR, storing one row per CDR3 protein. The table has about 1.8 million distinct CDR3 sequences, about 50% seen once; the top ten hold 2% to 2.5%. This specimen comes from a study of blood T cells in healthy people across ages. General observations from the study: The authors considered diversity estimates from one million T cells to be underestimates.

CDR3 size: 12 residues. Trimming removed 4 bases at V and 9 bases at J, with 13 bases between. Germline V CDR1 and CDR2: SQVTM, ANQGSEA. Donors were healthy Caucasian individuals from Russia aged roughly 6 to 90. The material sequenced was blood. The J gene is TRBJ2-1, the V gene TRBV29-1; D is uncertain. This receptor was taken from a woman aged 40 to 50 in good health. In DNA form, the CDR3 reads TGCAGCGTTGCCGGGCCAGGCGGTGAGCAGTTCTTC. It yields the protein CSVAGPGGEQFF.